The present T cell receptor (beta chain) was sequenced within a study of blood T cell repertoires in COVID-19 (dated by TCRdb to 2018 to 2020). Notes on the research overall: Collaborator samples came from the United States, Italy and Spain and covered acute and convalescent phases of COVID-19. The material from the prospective study consisted of cDNA or gDNA derived from T cells, B-cell-depleted T cells, or PBMCs. Subjects who had been exposed to COVID-19, were actively infected with it, or had recovered from it provided the deeply sampled blood TCRbeta repertoires that made up the dataset. The repertoires were released in a freely available public database intended as a resource for research on the immune response to SARS-CoV-2. Samples were obtained from the ongoing ImmuneRACE study (first 160 participants) and from about 1,300 subjects provided by 6 global collaborators. A de-identified subject ID, COVID-19 status, age in years and sex were almost always included in the sample metadata. Where available, HLA class I and class II types were obtained from metadata supplied by the sample provider rather than from assay-based typing.

Each collaborating institution followed its own protocols to collect whole blood in K2EDTA tubes. Collaborator samples were shipped for TCRbeta analysis as frozen whole blood, isolated PBMCs, or DNA extracted from either sample type. With respect to this clone: The antigen it recognizes is unknown. There are no base qualities to consult, and no much larger clone falls within one base.

Beyond this particular receptor, the publication reports: How much clinical and demographic metadata was included differed by source and by participant, and the metadata was provided uncurated.

TCRbeta CDR3 regions were amplified from genomic DNA using the immunoSEQ Assay, a bias-controlled multiplex PCR. As for how the authors treated the data: The number of nucleated cells in each sample was estimated by amplification of reference gene primers within the assay. To quantify the absolute abundance of each unique TCRbeta CDR3 rearrangement, sequence reads were collapsed and filtered. Productive Simpson clonality was computed per sample as the square root of Simpson's diversity index over productive rearrangements. TCRdb took over this immuneACCESS table, retaining in-frame rearrangements with V and J assigned. Such tables are incomplete; in checked studies, under half of the missing clones stem from an unresolved V gene, and the remainder is unexplained. V and J calls plus clone size are reproduced from that table; the DNA served to infer D and trimming. The sample includes around 190,000 clones, with approximately 85% observed a single time. The ten most abundant clones make up roughly 4.5% of the sample.

V and J are truncated by 3 bases and 6 bases respectively, leaving an intervening sequence of 14 bases. The CDR3 starts with the cysteine, ends with the phenylalanine, and has 14 residues. Only the CDR3 part of the read is kept: 42 bases, read in frame from the first base. For CDR1 and CDR2, the germline V gene lists LGHNA and YSLEER. The receptor comes from a woman aged 80 or over with acute or convalescent COVID-19. The sequencing input was peripheral blood. Rearrangement joined TRBV4-3 to TRBJ1-1; the D region possibly corresponds to TRBD1 (6 bases align). The DNA sequence is as follows: TGCGCCAGCAGCCAGTATACAGGGATCGCTGAAGCTTTCTTT. Its translation is CASSQYTGIAEAFF.